The 26 T cell receptor beta chains reported below all come from one sample, sequenced in a study of radiotherapy plus CTLA-4 blockade in lung cancer. The repertoire was sequenced with immunoSEQ multiplex PCR; TCRdb's copy has only in-frame clones and lacks some. This table has more than 75,000 clones, around 86% appearing once. The starting material was peripheral blood, obtained from a patient treated with radiotherapy plus ipilimumab. The receptors stem from a human donor with non-small cell lung cancer who had stable disease on radiotherapy plus ipilimumab.

This clone occurred once. The chain couples TRBV7-3 to TRBJ1-2; D might be TRBD1 (5 bases). The CDR3 is made up of 14 amino acids. V lost 5 bases to trimming and J lost 5 bases, with 15 bases between them. CDR1 is SGHTA, CDR2 FQGTGA, per germline. The CDR3 loop is CASSTSGTDYGYTF. The CDR3 DNA is TGTGCCAGCAGCACCTCCGGGACGGATTATGGCTACACCTTC.

V gene TRBV19 combines with J gene TRBJ2-2, with unresolved D. Per the germline V gene, CDR1 is LNHDA and CDR2 is SQIVND (reference sequence). The CDR3 runs 12 residues. Trimming left V 5 bases short and J 7 bases short, with 8 bases between. CDR3 sequence reads: CASSPHNGELFF. CDR3 DNA sequence: TGTGCCAGTAGTCCCCACAACGGGGAGCTGTTTTTT.

The gene calls are TRBV10-2 and TRBJ2-4; D perhaps matches TRBD2 (6 bases). The CDR3 length is 14 residues. V lost 2 bases and J lost 9, with 14 bases in between. Germline CDR1 reads WSHSY; CDR2 reads SAAADI. This CDR3 reads CASSEGRGRSIQYF. The CDR3 region has the DNA TGCGCCAGCAGTGAGGGTAGAGGGAGGAGCATTCAGTACTTC.

This sequence joins TRBV7-8 and TRBJ2-2; 9 bases are a match to TRBD1. Germline-derived CDR1 and CDR2 are SGHVS and FQNEAQ. This CDR3 region has 15 residues. J gave up 5 bases and V 4 bases, and 5 bases lay outside the gene matches. CDR3 bases: TGTGCCAGCAGCTCGGCCGGGACAGGGACCGGGGAGCTGTTTTTT. It codes for CASSSAGTGTGELFF.

This clone was seen just once. The chain employs TRBV2 and TRBJ1-2; tentatively, D is TRBD1 (5 bases). Germline loops: CDR1 SNHLY, CDR2 FYNNEI. V lost 0 bases to trimming and J lost 4 bases, with 15 bases between them. CDR3 length: 16 amino acids. CDR3: CASSEAAGEGIYGYTF. The DNA for the CDR3 is TGTGCCAGCAGTGAAGCGGCGGGAGAGGGGATCTATGGCTACACCTTC.

The chain is built from TRBV6-5 and TRBJ1-6, with D unresolved. Between the trimmed V and J ends, which lost 7 bases and 8 bases, there was a span of 15 bases. Per the germline V gene, CDR1 is MNHEY and CDR2 is SVGAGI. This CDR3 has 14 residues. Written as DNA, the CDR3 is TGTGCCAGCAATGCCATAGGTCGAGATTCACCCCTCCACTTT. Its protein is CASNAIGRDSPLHF.

The gene calls are TRBV11-1 and TRBJ1-6, with 7 nucleotides matching TRBD1. This CDR3 contains 15 residues. V was pared by 1 base and J by 9 bases, with 6 bases of the junction left unmatched. Germline assignment: CDR1 SGHAT and CDR2 FQDESV (reference sequence). The CDR3 here is CASSLVPDRSSPLHF. CDR3 nucleotide sequence: TGTGCCAGCAGCTTAGTTCCGGACAGGTCTTCACCCCTCCACTTT.

The chain employs TRBV6-1 and TRBJ1-2; no clear D gene. The V and J ends lost 0 bases and 7 bases respectively, with 9 bases between them. CDR1 and CDR2 from the germline V gene are MNHNS and SASEGT. The CDR3 consists of 13 residues. The CDR3 DNA follows: TGTGCCAGCAGTGAAGCGAGGCTGGGTGGCTACACCTTC. This codes for CASSEARLGGYTF.

The chain couples TRBV11-2 to TRBJ1-4; TRBD1 agrees at 11 bases. Germline CDR1 is SGHAT and CDR2 is FQNNGV. This CDR3 is 14 amino acids long. V was pared by 5 bases and J by 8 bases, with 4 bases of the junction left unmatched. The CDR3 region is CASSPDRGREKLFF. CDR3 nucleotide sequence: TGTGCCAGCAGCCCGGACAGGGGGCGGGAAAAACTGTTTTTT.

The chain combines TRBV30 with TRBJ1-5, with D possibly matching TRBD1 (5 bases). Germline CDR1 is GTSNPN and CDR2 is SVGIG (reference sequence). CDR3 length equals 15 residues. V lost 5 bases, J lost 2 bases, and 16 bases lay in between. DNA of the CDR3: TGTGCCTGGGGGCAGGGTCAAATCCGCAATCAGCCCCAGCATTTT. Its translation is CAWGQGQIRNQPQHF.

The gene calls are TRBV14 and TRBJ2-2, with 7 nucleotides matching TRBD1. The germline V gene encodes CDR1 SGHDN and CDR2 FVKESK. J lost 2 bases, V lost 0 bases, and 9 bases had no gene match. The CDR3 has 18 amino acids. In DNA form, the CDR3 reads TGTGCCAGCAGCCAAGATCGTTCCGGGACAGCAAACACCGGGGAGCTGTTTTTT. Translated: CASSQDRSGTANTGELFF.

This clone was detected once. This chain joins TRBV6-6 and TRBJ1-1; D not certain. Germline assignment: CDR1 MNHNY and CDR2 SVGAGI (reference sequence). There are 13 residues in the CDR3. V lost 8 bases and J 4 bases, leaving 14 bases between the germline ends. The CDR3 protein is CASLASSGTEAFF. DNA of the CDR3: TGTGCCAGCCTGGCATCTTCCGGCACTGAAGCTTTCTTT.

This clone was seen a single time. The genes are TRBV6-5 and TRBJ2-7, with 7 bases aligning to TRBD1. This CDR3 is built from 15 residues. V shed 6 bases and J 1 base; nucleotides not matched to a gene: 9. Germline V gives CDR1 MNHEY, CDR2 SVGAGI. CDR3 region: CASRPQGVGSYEQYF. The CDR3 DNA is TGTGCCAGCAGACCCCAGGGGGTGGGGTCCTACGAGCAGTACTTC.

The chain combines TRBV9 with TRBJ1-5; 8 nucleotides line up with TRBD1. Per germline, CDR1 SGDLS and CDR2 YYNGEE. Trimming took 3 bases from V and 0 from J; bases not matched to a gene: 5. There are 16 residues in the CDR3. The CDR3 DNA is TGTGCCAGCAGCGCAGGGGGCTTCGATAGCAATCAGCCCCAGCATTTT. Protein sequence: CASSAGGFDSNQPQHF.

The chain joins TRBV6-5 to TRBJ2-2; 8 nucleotides match TRBD2. V dropped 2 bases and J dropped 6; count of bases not matched to a gene: 5. Germline V gives CDR1 MNHEY, CDR2 SVGAGI. This CDR3 has 15 residues. Written as DNA, the CDR3 is TGTGCCAGCAGTTACGCCTTACTAGCGGCCGGGGAGCTGTTTTTT. Amino acid sequence: CASSYALLAAGELFF.

This clone was seen only once. The rearrangement links TRBV5-1 to TRBJ2-1; 11 bases are a match to TRBD2. J was trimmed by 6 bases and V by 4 bases; bases with no gene match: 3. Germline V CDR1 and CDR2: SGHRS, YFSETQ. The length of the CDR3 is 14 residues. In DNA, the CDR3 is TGCGCCAGCAGCGGACTAGCGGGCAGCAATGAGCAGTTCTTC. Its translation: CASSGLAGSNEQFF.

J is TRBJ2-3 and V is TRBV27; D tentatively fits TRBD1 or TRBD2 (5 bases each). CDR3 length: 16 amino acids. CDR1 is MNHEY, CDR2 SMNVEV, per germline (reference sequence). Trimming stripped 5 bases from V and 0 bases from J, with 15 bases between. This chain's CDR3 is CASSPRRGESTDTQYF. The CDR3 DNA is TGTGCCAGCAGTCCCCGAAGAGGGGAAAGCACAGATACGCAGTATTTT.

This sequence joins TRBV19 and TRBJ1-5; D is perhaps TRBD1 (5 bases). The CDR3 contains 15 residues. Germline CDR1 and CDR2: LNHDA and SQIVND (reference sequence). V lost 5 bases and J 0 bases, leaving 11 bases between the germline ends. The CDR3 region is CASSLVDNSNQPQHF. The CDR3 coding sequence is TGTGCCAGTAGTCTGGTGGACAATAGCAATCAGCCCCAGCATTTT.

The chain uses TRBV5-4 and TRBJ2-1, with D tentatively TRBD1 (5 bases). V was clipped by 4 bases and J by 2 bases, with 16 bases between them. In germline, CDR1 is SGHNT, CDR2 YYREEE (reference sequence). This CDR3 is built from 16 residues. In nucleotides, the CDR3 is TGTGCCAGCAGCCGACCAGGGATTGAGGCCTACAATGAGCAGTTCTTC. Its translation: CASSRPGIEAYNEQFF.

This chain connects TRBV11-2 to TRBJ1-1; no reliable D call. CDR1 and CDR2 from the germline V gene are SGHAT and FQNNGV. The CDR3 consists of 16 residues. Trimming pared 0 bases from V and 1 base from J, leaving 12 bases between. The DNA of the CDR3 is TGTGCCAGCAGCTTAGAATGGGGTAGGGCGAACACTGAAGCTTTCTTT. Its protein product is CASSLEWGRANTEAFF.

The gene calls are TRBV5-1 and TRBJ2-7; the match to TRBD1 covers 7 bases. Germline CDR1 reads SGHRS; CDR2 reads YFSETQ. With V trimmed by 6 bases and J by 0 bases, 12 bases remained unmatched. The CDR3 spans 16 residues. The CDR3 DNA reads as TGCGCCAGCAAACGGGACAGTAAATCAAGCTCCTACGAGCAGTACTTC. It is translated as CASKRDSKSSSYEQYF.

The V call is TRBV6-1, the J call TRBJ1-5; TRBD1 is a possible D gene (5 bases). Germline CDR1 is MNHNS and CDR2 is SASEGT. With 3 bases removed from V and 3 bases from J, the gap between germline ends came to 15 bases. The CDR3 covers 16 residues. The DNA for the CDR3 is TGTGCCAGCAGTGAGCACGTGGGGACGGACAATCAGCCCCAGCATTTT. This codes for CASSEHVGTDNQPQHF.

V gene TRBV5-1 combines with J gene TRBJ1-6; the D gene is possibly TRBD1 (5 bases). CDR3 length: 14 amino acids. Trimming cost V 2 bases and J 6 bases, with 9 bases left between them. Germline V gene sequence: CDR1 SGHRS, CDR2 YFSETQ. The CDR3 DNA sequence: TGCGCCAGCAGCTTCGGGGACCTTAATTCACCCCTCCACTTT. Residues: CASSFGDLNSPLHF.

The chain couples TRBV6-5 to TRBJ2-7; 8 bases match TRBD2. V was pared by 10 bases and J by 2 bases, with 7 bases of the junction left unmatched. Germline-derived CDR1 and CDR2 are MNHEY and SVGAGI. This CDR3 is 13 amino acids long. CDR3 sequence reads: CAIPGLGAYEQYF. The CDR3 DNA reads as TGTGCCATCCCGGGACTAGGCGCCTACGAGCAGTACTTC.

The chain carries TRBV5-1 and TRBJ2-1, with 15 nucleotides matching TRBD2. Germline V gene data show CDR1 as SGHRS and CDR2 as YFSETQ. CDR3 length: 16 residues. V trimming: 4 bases; J trimming: 5 bases; junction bases outside the gene matches: 4. The CDR3 spells CASSPGLAGGHNEQFF. Here the CDR3 DNA reads TGCGCCAGCAGCCCTGGACTAGCGGGGGGGCACAATGAGCAGTTCTTC.

The V gene is TRBV5-1, the J gene TRBJ2-1; 9 bases align to TRBD2. Germline assignment: CDR1 SGHRS and CDR2 YFSETQ. CDR3 length: 15 amino acids. V shed 1 base and J 4 bases; nucleotides not matched to a gene: 3. CDR3 in amino acids: CASSLRAGGYNEQFF. In DNA, the CDR3 is TGCGCCAGCAGCTTGAGAGCGGGAGGATACAATGAGCAGTTCTTC. Based on the CDR3 plus reference TRBV5-1 and TRBJ2-1, the full variable domain is KAGVTQTPRYLIKTRGQQVTLSCSPISGHRSVSWYQQTPGQGLQFLFEYFSETQRNKGNFPGRFSGRQFSNSRSEMNVSTLELGDSALYLCASSLRAGGYNEQFFGPGTRLTVL.